The 18 T cell receptor beta chains below were found in one sample sequenced in a study of T cell responses to AZD1222 COVID-19 vaccine. This table comes from immunoSEQ multiplex PCR, and its TCRdb copy is limited to in-frame clones, with some not included. Here the sample spans about 120,000 clones, under 90% being singletons. The specimen was peripheral blood, collected on day 0 of AZD1222 vaccination. The receptors were sampled from an adult in good health.

The chain has TRBV15 and TRBJ2-3; the match to TRBD2 covers 11 bases. This CDR3 comprises 17 residues. Trimming removed 0 bases from V and 4 bases from J; junction bases left unmatched: 6. CDR1 and CDR2 (germline): LNHNV, YYDKDF (reference sequence). The CDR3 nucleotides read TGTGCCACCAGCAGAGATCCTTTAGCGGGAGGGTCAGATACGCAGTATTTT. Translated, it gives CATSRDPLAGGSDTQYF.

This clone showed up just a few times. The chain joins TRBV5-4 to TRBJ1-2; D gene uncertain. This CDR3 has 14 amino acids. Trimming removed 0 bases at V and 0 bases at J, with 6 bases between. In germline, CDR1 is SGHNT, CDR2 YYREEE (reference sequence). CDR3 in amino acids: CASSLAGANYGYTF. The CDR3 DNA reads as TGTGCCAGCAGCTTGGCCGGGGCTAACTATGGCTACACCTTC.

The chain's CDR3 is CASSFPRFRQFTDTQYF. CDR3 nucleotide sequence: TGTGCCAGCAGCTTCCCCCGTTTTCGGCAGTTCACAGATACGCAGTATTTT. The rearrangement joins TRBV7-2 to TRBJ2-3; D unresolved. The CDR3 totals 17 residues. Trimming took 3 bases from V and 2 from J, leaving 18 bases between them. The germline V gene encodes CDR1 SGHTA and CDR2 FQGNSA.

The chain couples TRBV27 to TRBJ2-7; possibly TRBD1 or TRBD2 for D (5 bases each). Trimming removed 0 bases at V and 2 bases at J, with 8 bases between. The CDR3 contains 14 residues. Germline CDR1 and CDR2: MNHEY and SMNVEV (reference sequence). The CDR3 bases are TGTGCCAGCAGTTTATCCGGGGCCCCCTACGAGCAGTACTTC. Protein: CASSLSGAPYEQYF.

The chain links TRBV19 to TRBJ2-3, with TRBD2 matching over 14 bases. Germline V gives CDR1 LNHDA, CDR2 SQIVND (reference sequence). With 5 bases clipped from V and 2 bases from J, the junction kept 15 bases outside the gene matches. There are 20 residues in the CDR3. The CDR3 region is CASSGLPGLAGAQLTDTQYF. CDR3 coding DNA: TGTGCCAGTAGTGGCCTCCCGGGACTAGCGGGGGCGCAACTCACAGATACGCAGTATTTT.

This chain connects TRBV6-5 to TRBJ1-4, with unresolved D. From germline, CDR1 is MNHEY and CDR2 SVGAGI. This CDR3 has 14 residues. V was clipped by 8 bases and J by 7 bases, with 17 bases between them. The DNA for the CDR3 is TGTGCCAGCCTGAGGAGTGGAAAGGGTGAAAAACTGTTTTTT. Its translation is CASLRSGKGEKLFF.

CDR3 protein: CASSLRPAVAFF. DNA for the CDR3: TGTGCCAGCAGTTTGCGACCAGCAGTGGCTTTCTTT. V gene TRBV12-3 or TRBV12-4 combines with J gene TRBJ1-1; no clear D gene. V lost 3 bases and J lost 11, with 13 bases in between. This CDR3 spans 12 amino acids.

This clone was recorded many times. The V and J genes are TRBV7-9 and TRBJ2-5, with 8 bases matching TRBD2. This CDR3 is built from 16 residues. V trimming: 0 bases; J trimming: 2 bases; junction bases outside the gene matches: 5. Germline V gene sequence: CDR1 SEHNR, CDR2 FQNEAQ (reference sequence). The CDR3 region is CASSLAGLGGQETQYF. As DNA, the CDR3 is TGTGCCAGCAGCTTAGCGGGACTAGGGGGTCAAGAGACCCAGTACTTC.

The V call is TRBV2, the J call TRBJ1-5; the match to TRBD1 covers 7 bases. CDR3 size: 13 residues. CDR1 SNHLY and CDR2 FYNNEI come from the germline V gene. After removal of 3 bases from V and 4 bases from J, the junction contained 0 bases not matched to a gene. CDR3 residues: CASSDRGNQPQHF. CDR3 bases: TGTGCCAGCAGTGACAGGGGGAATCAGCCCCAGCATTTT.

The chain is built from TRBV13 and TRBJ2-7; TRBD2 agrees at 9 bases. Germline values: CDR1 PRHDT, CDR2 FYEKMQ (reference sequence). CDR3 length equals 15 residues. V lost 4 bases and J lost 3; bases outside the gene matches: 7. The CDR3 coding sequence is TGTGCCAGCAGCTCGGGCGGGAGGGCTGACTACGAGCAGTACTTC. As protein: CASSSGGRADYEQYF.

The V and J genes are TRBV9 and TRBJ2-1; 7 bases align to TRBD1. With V trimmed by 0 bases and J by 2 bases, 5 bases remained unmatched. Germline V gives CDR1 SGDLS, CDR2 YYNGEE. The CDR3 sequence is 16 residues long. CDR3 protein: CASSVDQGDTYNEQFF. CDR3 DNA sequence: TGTGCCAGCAGCGTAGACCAGGGGGACACCTACAATGAGCAGTTCTTC.

The gene calls are TRBV2 and TRBJ1-2; the D gene is possibly TRBD1 (6 bases). The CDR3 is 15 amino acids. Germline CDR1 and CDR2: SNHLY and FYNNEI. The V end was cut by 2 bases, the J end by 0 bases, with 10 bases between. This CDR3 reads CASSETPGANYGYTF. DNA for the CDR3: TGTGCCAGCAGTGAAACTCCAGGGGCTAACTATGGCTACACCTTC.

The rearrangement links TRBV24-1 to TRBJ1-1; no clear D gene. V was clipped by 0 bases and J by 8 bases, with 12 bases between them. Per the germline V gene, CDR1 is KGHDR and CDR2 is SFDVKD. There are 14 residues in the CDR3. The CDR3 coding sequence is TGTGCCACCAGTGATTTGAAGACACCGAACGAAGCTTTCTTT. It yields the protein CATSDLKTPNEAFF.

The V gene is TRBV19, the J gene TRBJ2-4; D gene unclear. Trimming shortened V by 4 bases and J by 3 bases, and 7 bases separated the two germline ends. CDR1 is LNHDA, CDR2 SQIVND, per germline (reference sequence). There are 13 residues in the CDR3. CDR3 coding DNA: TGTGCCAGTAGTAGCGTGGTCAAAAACATTCAGTACTTC. Translation gives CASSSVVKNIQYF.

This chain connects TRBV24-1 to TRBJ1-2, with TRBD1 identical over 7 bases. Germline-derived CDR1 and CDR2 are KGHDR and SFDVKD. CDR3 size: 15 residues. V dropped 4 bases and J dropped 5; count of bases not matched to a gene: 9. CDR3 loop: CATSDRDREGYGYTF. The CDR3 nucleotides are TGTGCCACCAGTGACCGCGACAGGGAGGGGTATGGCTACACCTTC.

Only a few counts were recorded for this clone. The chain uses TRBV2 and TRBJ1-5; TRBD1 is a possible D gene (5 bases). This CDR3 has 14 amino acids. V was cut by 4 bases and J by 2 bases, with 9 bases left in between. The germline V gene encodes CDR1 SNHLY and CDR2 FYNNEI. CDR3 bases: TGTGCCAGCAGTGCGGGGGAAGGCAATCAGCCCCAGCATTTT. It encodes CASSAGEGNQPQHF.

This sequence joins TRBV19 and TRBJ1-5, with 7 bases fitting TRBD1. Germline V lookup: CDR1 LNHDA, CDR2 SQIVND (reference sequence). The CDR3 loop spans 14 amino acids. The junction had 7 bases not matched to a gene; V was cut back by 5 bases and J by 6 bases. The CDR3 loop reads CASSADREGQPQHF. In DNA form, the CDR3 reads TGTGCCAGTAGTGCCGACAGGGAGGGTCAGCCCCAGCATTTT.

The CDR3: CASLSRGAGGYTF. The CDR3 nucleotides are TGTGCCAGCCTTAGCCGGGGGGCCGGTGGCTACACCTTC. The chain recombines TRBV12-3 or TRBV12-4 with TRBJ1-2, with D possibly TRBD1 on 6 matching bases. The ends were cut back, 8 bases at V and 7 bases at J, with 17 bases in the middle. CDR3 length: 13 amino acids.